These 32 T cell receptor beta chains were sequenced from one sample in a study of T cells after yellow fever vaccination. TCRdb itself ran the 5' RACE reads through MiXCR, one entry per CDR3 protein. The sample includes around 590,000 distinct CDR3 sequences, over 9% of them seen just once. Sequenced material: PBMCs, taken on the day of the yellow fever booster vaccination. These receptors were obtained from a man aged 30-40 years who received the YFV17D yellow fever vaccine.

This clonotype was seen more than once but under ten times. The chain is built from TRBV20-1 and TRBJ1-5; weak D call: TRBD1 (6 bases). The ends were cut back, 5 bases at V and 0 bases at J, with 14 bases in the middle. Germline CDR1 reads DFQATT; CDR2 reads SNEGSKA (reference sequence). The CDR3 covers 15 residues. CDR3 region: CSAGDRHDSNQPQHF. The CDR3 DNA sequence: TGCAGTGCTGGTGACAGGCACGATAGCAATCAGCCCCAGCATTTT.

This clonotype has just a few counts. The CDR3 sequence: CSAKTGSGANVLTF. The CDR3 DNA follows: TGCAGCGCCAAGACGGGTTCTGGGGCCAACGTCCTGACTTTC. V gene TRBV29-1 combines with J gene TRBJ2-6; no firm D call. CDR1 is SQVTM, CDR2 ANQGSEA, per germline. Trimming took off 7 bases at V and 1 base at J, with 11 bases between the two ends. The CDR3 has 14 amino acids.

This chain connects TRBV12-3 or TRBV12-4 to TRBJ1-4; D gene ambiguous. V was trimmed by 6 bases and J by 7 bases, leaving 15 bases between them. The CDR3 totals 14 residues. CDR3 in DNA: TGTGCCAGCAGGTGGACGAAGGATGTTGAAAAACTGTTTTTT. It yields the protein CASRWTKDVEKLFF.

The chain employs TRBV30 and TRBJ2-1; D is ambiguous. Trimming left V 7 bases short and J 6 bases short, with 10 bases between. This CDR3 is 11 amino acids long. In germline, CDR1 is GTSNPN, CDR2 SVGIG (reference sequence). CDR3 protein: CASYWGNEQFF. The CDR3 nucleotides are TGTGCCTCTTATTGGGGCAATGAGCAGTTCTTC.

This clonotype was seen many times. Germline is not matched at one junction end, which may reflect a read error. The rearrangement uses TRBV5-1 and TRBJ1-1; weak D call: TRBD1 (5 bases). Germline CDR1 reads SGHRS; CDR2 reads YFSETQ. CDR3 size: 13 residues. The CDR3 region has the DNA TGTGCCAGCAGCTTAGCCAGGGAAACTGAAGCTTTCTTT. It yields the protein CASSLARETEAFF.

Of note for this clonotype: At one of its ends the junction is not consistent with the germline gene, which may arise from a read error. V is TRBV4-3 and J is TRBJ1-1; D gene uncertain. In germline, CDR1 is LGHNA, CDR2 YSLEER. The CDR3 consists of 14 residues. In nucleotides, the CDR3 is TGCTCCAGCAGCCAAGCGTACGAAAGCACTGAAGCTTTCTTT. It specifies CSSSQAYESTEAFF.

This clonotype was observed a handful of times. The chain employs TRBV20-1 and TRBJ2-5; D uncertain. The V and J ends lost 1 base and 3 bases respectively, with 6 bases between them. This CDR3 region has 12 residues. Germline CDR1 DFQATT, CDR2 SNEGSKA (reference sequence). Here the CDR3 reads CSARGHKETQYF. DNA of the CDR3: TGCAGTGCTAGAGGGCACAAAGAGACCCAGTACTTC.

The CDR3 DNA is TGTGCCAGCACTCACCCCGGGGAGCTGTTTTTT. The encoded protein is CASTHPGELFF. The chain recombines TRBV6-2 or TRBV6-3 with TRBJ2-2; no clear D. Trimming took off 7 bases at V and 6 bases at J, with 6 bases between the two ends. The CDR3 is 11 amino acids. CDR1 is MNHEY and CDR2 is SVGEGT in the germline V gene.

The V gene is TRBV12-5, the J gene TRBJ2-7; D remains unclear. The CDR3 is made up of 13 amino acids. The V gene's germline CDR1 is LGHNT and CDR2 FRNRAP. The V gene lost 0 bases and the J gene lost 4 bases, with 7 bases spanning the gap. CDR3 nucleotide sequence: TGTGCTAGTGGTTTGGTAGGCGTGTACGAGCAGTACTTC. Protein product: CASGLVGVYEQYF.

This clonotype has a handful of counts. The CDR3 DNA is TGTGCCAGCAGTTACTTGAACAACCAAGAGACCCAGTACTTC. The encoded protein is CASSYLNNQETQYF. This sequence joins TRBV6-2 or TRBV6-3 and TRBJ2-5; D unclear. Germline V lookup: CDR1 MNHEY, CDR2 SVGEGT. This CDR3 contains 14 residues. Trimming took 1 base from V and 0 from J, leaving 6 bases between them.

This clonotype turned up a few times. This chain joins TRBV19 and TRBJ2-6; D remains unclear. The CDR3 runs 15 residues. The germline CDR1 and CDR2 sequences are LNHDA and SQIVND (reference sequence). V gave up 5 bases and J gave up 0 bases, with 8 bases separating them. The CDR3 is CASSGFSSGANVLTF. DNA for the CDR3: TGTGCCAGTAGTGGGTTTAGCTCTGGGGCCAACGTCCTGACTTTC.

The V and J genes are TRBV4-3 and TRBJ2-3; the D is unclear. From germline, CDR1 is LGHNA and CDR2 YSLEER. The CDR3 totals 13 residues. V shed 0 bases and J shed 14 bases, with 15 bases lying between them. CDR3 in amino acids: CASSQEAYQTSYF. The CDR3 nucleotides read TGCGCCAGCAGCCAAGAGGCCTACCAGACATCGTATTTT.

This clonotype was detected a few times. This chain joins TRBV9 and TRBJ2-5, with D possibly TRBD1 on 6 matching bases. This CDR3 comprises 13 residues. The germline V gene has CDR1 SGDLS and CDR2 YYNGEE. V lost 0 bases and J lost 5, with 8 bases in between. The CDR3 region has the DNA TGTGCCAGCAGCGTAGAGCAGGGGGAGACCCAGTACTTC. Its protein product is CASSVEQGETQYF.

This clonotype has just a few counts. In DNA form, the CDR3 reads TGTGCCAGTAGTACCCCGGGACGGACCTCACCCCTCCACTTT. It codes for CASSTPGRTSPLHF. The chain is built from TRBV19 and TRBJ1-6, with D perhaps TRBD1 (5 bases). CDR1 and CDR2 (germline): LNHDA, SQIVND (reference sequence). The CDR3 consists of 14 residues. V was shortened by 4 bases and J by 10 bases, with 14 bases between the two germline ends.

This clonotype was detected only once. V is TRBV6-2 or TRBV6-3 and J is TRBJ2-3; TRBD1 agrees at 8 bases. CDR3 length: 13 residues. Germline-derived CDR1 and CDR2 are MNHEY and SVGEGT. J was trimmed by 2 bases and V by 11 bases; bases with no gene match: 6. Here the CDR3 reads CAAGGRTTDTQYF. DNA for the CDR3: TGTGCCGCAGGGGGCAGAACCACAGATACGCAGTATTTT.

This clonotype was counted ten times or more. This chain links TRBV7-8 with TRBJ2-2; D remains unclear. Germline V gives CDR1 SGHVS, CDR2 FQNEAQ. This CDR3 is built from 14 residues. Trimming stripped 9 bases from V and 2 bases from J, with 13 bases between. In DNA form, the CDR3 reads TGTGCCAGTGAGATTAAGCGCAACACCGGGGAGCTGTTTTTT. This sequence encodes CASEIKRNTGELFF.

A few counts support this clonotype. CDR3 sequence reads: CASSLEQRHAYEQYF. CDR3 sequence (DNA): TGTGCCAGCAGCTTAGAGCAGCGCCACGCCTACGAGCAGTACTTC. The V call is TRBV11-2, the J call TRBJ2-7, with no clear D. CDR1 is SGHAT and CDR2 is FQNNGV in the germline V gene. This CDR3 contains 15 residues. The V and J ends lost 0 bases and 2 bases respectively, with 11 bases between them.

This clonotype was picked up many times. The V and J genes are TRBV12-3 or TRBV12-4 and TRBJ2-7, with D maybe TRBD2 (7 bases). V gave up 3 bases and J gave up 1 base, with 10 bases separating them. This CDR3 has 14 amino acids. CDR3 in amino acids: CASSFRGASYEQYF. CDR3 sequence (DNA): TGTGCCAGCAGTTTTCGGGGGGCTTCCTACGAGCAGTACTTC.

Many counts were recorded for this clonotype. The chain recombines TRBV5-1 with TRBJ2-7; the match to TRBD1 covers 7 bases. The CDR3 runs to 17 residues. CDR1 is SGHRS, CDR2 YFSETQ, per germline. V lost 2 bases and J lost 5; bases outside the gene matches: 16. The CDR3 coding sequence is TGCGCCAGCAGCTTTTGGGGGAGACAGGGAGTCCTCCACGAGCAGTACTTC. The encoded protein is CASSFWGRQGVLHEQYF. Combining the CDR3 with reference TRBV5-1 and TRBJ2-7 gives the whole variable domain KAGVTQTPRYLIKTRGQQVTLSCSPISGHRSVSWYQQTPGQGLQFLFEYFSETQRNKGNFPGRFSGRQFSNSRSEMNVSTLELGDSALYLCASSFWGRQGVLHEQYFGPGTRLTVT.

This rearrangement joins TRBV10-2 to TRBJ2-3; a possible D gene is TRBD2 (6 bases). The V and J ends lost 6 bases and 8 bases respectively, with 21 bases between them. In germline, CDR1 is WSHSY, CDR2 SAAADI. The CDR3 consists of 15 residues. Here the CDR3 reads CASRIRDSLPGTQYF. The CDR3 coding sequence is TGCGCCAGCAGGATACGGGACTCTCTCCCCGGTACGCAGTATTTT.

This clonotype was seen a handful of times. The gene calls are TRBV20-1 and TRBJ2-5; no firm D call. CDR1 and CDR2 (germline): DFQATT, SNEGSKA (reference sequence). V was shortened by 3 bases and J by 0 bases, with 17 bases between the two germline ends. The CDR3 extends over 16 amino acids. The CDR3 DNA follows: TGCAGTGCTAGCCAGTTCGCAGGCCAGTACCAAGAGACCCAGTACTTC. Translating gives CSASQFAGQYQETQYF.

The CDR3 DNA is TGTGCCAGCAGCGTAGAGGTTAGAAGGGGAGATACGCAGTATTTT. It yields the protein CASSVEVRRGDTQYF. The V call is TRBV9, the J call TRBJ2-3; D may be TRBD1 (5 bases). Trimming pared 0 bases from V and 5 bases from J, leaving 13 bases between. Germline V gene data show CDR1 as SGDLS and CDR2 as YYNGEE. The CDR3 runs 15 residues. The full variable domain, with the rest looked up from reference TRBV9 and TRBJ2-3, is DSGVTQTPKHLITATGQRVTLRCSPRSGDLSVYWYQQSLDQGLQFLIQYYNGEERAKGNILERFSAQQFPDLHSELNLSSLELGDSALYFCASSVEVRRGDTQYFGPGTRLTVL.

This clonotype was seen a handful of times. The chain uses TRBV29-1 and TRBJ2-7; D gene uncertain. CDR1 and CDR2 (germline): SQVTM, ANQGSEA. V was trimmed by 6 bases and J by 9 bases, leaving 21 bases between them. The CDR3 has 13 residues. CDR3 DNA sequence: TGCAGCGTCCGGGTGACTGAGAGCAGAGGGCAGTACTTC. This gives the protein CSVRVTESRGQYF.

This clonotype was picked up a small number of times. The chain employs TRBV24-1 and TRBJ2-1; D unclear. CDR3 length: 15 residues. The germline gives CDR1 KGHDR, CDR2 SFDVKD. The V end lost 1 base, the J end lost 6 bases, and 12 bases lay between the germline ends. The CDR3 spells CATSDLGPAANEQFF. CDR3 nucleotides: TGTGCCACCAGTGATTTAGGGCCGGCGGCCAATGAGCAGTTCTTC.

The J gene is TRBJ2-1, the V gene TRBV6-5, with 8 bases aligning to TRBD2. The CDR3 totals 15 residues. Germline trimming cut 2 bases from V and 9 bases from J; bases unmatched to any gene: 9. Germline lookup yields CDR1 MNHEY and CDR2 SVGAGI. This CDR3 is CASSYIREGRGEQFF. The CDR3 nucleotides are TGTGCCAGCAGTTACATTCGGGAGGGCCGAGGTGAGCAGTTCTTC.

This clonotype was seen a few times. V is TRBV14 and J is TRBJ2-1; 10 bases map to TRBD2. V dropped 1 base and J dropped 2; count of bases not matched to a gene: 2. There are 16 residues in the CDR3. Germline-derived CDR1 and CDR2 are SGHDN and FVKESK. CDR3 in amino acids: CASSQALAGPYNEQFF. The CDR3 bases are TGTGCCAGCAGCCAAGCACTAGCGGGGCCCTACAATGAGCAGTTCTTC.

The chain has TRBV5-6 and TRBJ1-5; 7 positions match TRBD1. Germline CDR1 is SGHDT and CDR2 is YYEEEE. The V segment lost 1 base and the J segment 5 bases; nucleotides outside the gene matches: 0. This CDR3 contains 13 residues. DNA for the CDR3: TGTGCCAGCAGCTTGACAGGGGATCAGCCCCAGCATTTT. It translates to CASSLTGDQPQHF.

The chain links TRBV4-2 to TRBJ2-7; 11 nucleotides line up with TRBD1. J gave up 1 base and V 1 base, and 6 bases lay outside the gene matches. The germline V gene encodes CDR1 LGHNA and CDR2 YNFKEQ. The length of the CDR3 is 17 residues. CDR3 residues: CASSQAIGTGGSYEQYF. In nucleotides, the CDR3 is TGTGCCAGCAGCCAAGCCATAGGGACAGGGGGTTCCTACGAGCAGTACTTC.

This clonotype came up once. This chain connects TRBV18 to TRBJ1-1; TRBD1 is a possible D gene (5 bases). CDR1 is KGHSH, CDR2 LQKENI, per germline. V lost 6 bases and J 5 bases, leaving 13 bases between the germline ends. This CDR3 is 13 amino acids long. CDR3 in amino acids: CASSDSLVTEAFF. The CDR3, as DNA: TGTGCCAGCTCCGACAGCTTGGTTACTGAAGCTTTCTTT.

There are a few counts of this clonotype. DNA of the CDR3: TGTGCCAGCAGCGGGCGGGGGGTACAAGAGACCCAGTACTTC. It yields the protein CASSGRGVQETQYF. The chain uses TRBV7-2 and TRBJ2-5, with 8 bases identical to TRBD2. The V gene's germline CDR1 is SGHTA and CDR2 FQGNSA. The V and J ends lost 5 bases and 2 bases, in that order; junction bases with no gene match: 4. The CDR3 extends over 14 amino acids. Full variable domain (missing parts from reference TRBV7-2 and TRBJ2-5): GAGVSQSPSNKVTEKGKDVELRCDPISGHTALYWYRQSLGQGLEFLIYFQGNSAPDKSGLPSDRFSAERTGGSVSTLTIQRTQQEDSAVYLCASSGRGVQETQYFGPGTRLLVL.

This clonotype showed up just a few times. The chain combines TRBV24-1 with TRBJ2-7; no firm D call. Trimming shortened V by 2 bases and J by 0 bases, and 10 bases separated the two germline ends. This CDR3 is built from 15 residues. The germline gives CDR1 KGHDR, CDR2 SFDVKD. CDR3 sequence (DNA): TGTGCCACCAGTGATTCGGGCCTCGCCTCCTACGAGCAGTACTTC. Translated, it gives CATSDSGLASYEQYF.

The chain joins TRBV7-8 to TRBJ2-1; no clear D gene. With 5 bases removed from V and 7 bases from J, the gap between germline ends came to 15 bases. Germline CDR1 is SGHVS and CDR2 is FQNEAQ. The CDR3 has 14 residues. CDR3 DNA: TGTGCCAGCAGCATATCGGCAGGTGTAAATGAGCAGTTCTTC. Its protein is CASSISAGVNEQFF.